A single sample is the source of the 26 T cell receptor beta chains below, sequenced in a study of shared clonotypes between healthy human individuals. The protocol was immunoSEQ multiplex PCR, while the TCRdb copy is restricted to in-frame clones and leaves out a portion. The table includes roughly 1,000,000 clones, approximately 80% detected once. Sequenced: memory CD4+ T cells from PBMCs. Noted subset: CD45RA-negative fraction. All receptors derive from a man aged 18-30 years in good health. Some clones in this sample may be carry-over from other donors' samples.

The chain employs TRBV7-3 and TRBJ2-1; 10 bases agree with TRBD2. V lost 3 bases to trimming and J lost 9 bases; unmatched junction nucleotides: 8. CDR3 length: 15 amino acids. The germline V gene has CDR1 SGHTA and CDR2 FQGTGA. The CDR3 nucleotides read TGTGCCAGCAGCTTTCAAGCGGGAGGGCCCGGTGAGCAGTTCTTC. Translated, it gives CASSFQAGGPGEQFF.

As to this clone: With a much larger clone just one base away, this may be a read error. The same CDR3 also results from other DNA sequences found in this sample. The chain links TRBV7-9 to TRBJ1-3; D ambiguous. Germline V gene data show CDR1 as SEHNR and CDR2 as FQNEAQ (reference sequence). The CDR3 has 12 amino acids. V was clipped by 2 bases and J by 4 bases, with 3 bases between them. The CDR3 reads CASSLRGNTIYF. DNA of the CDR3: TGTGCCAGCAGCTTAAGAGGAAACACCATATATTTT.

As for this clone: Just one base apart from a much larger clone, this may be a read error. The V and J genes are TRBV7-9 and TRBJ2-1, with D unresolved. V was clipped by 5 bases and J by 7 bases, with 6 bases between them. Germline V lookup: CDR1 SEHNR, CDR2 FQNEAQ (reference sequence). The CDR3 totals 11 residues. CDR3 nucleotide sequence: TGTGCCAGCAGCGGAAGGAATGAGCAGTTCTTC. This encodes CASSGRNEQFF.

The chain combines TRBV30 with TRBJ2-3, with D possibly being TRBD2 (5 bases). The V end was cut by 3 bases, the J end by 1 base, with 11 bases between. CDR1 is GTSNPN, CDR2 SVGIG, per germline (reference sequence). There are 14 residues in the CDR3. Here the CDR3 reads CAWRETGGTDTQYF. In nucleotides, the CDR3 is TGTGCCTGGAGGGAAACCGGGGGCACAGATACGCAGTATTTT.

The chain has TRBV5-6 and TRBJ1-5, with D possibly being TRBD1 (6 bases). V lost 2 bases, J lost 4 bases, and 13 bases lay in between. The V gene's germline CDR1 is SGHDT and CDR2 YYEEEE. The CDR3 covers 15 residues. CDR3 in DNA: TGTGCCAGCAGCTTTAGGGGGGCCATAAATCAGCCCCAGCATTTT. It encodes CASSFRGAINQPQHF. Full variable domain (outside the CDR3, taken from reference TRBV5-6 and TRBJ1-5): DAGVTQSPTHLIKTRGQQVTLRCSPKSGHDTVSWYQQALGQGPQFIFQYYEEEERQRGNFPDRFSGHQFPNYSSELNVNALLLGDSALYLCASSFRGAINQPQHFGDGTRLSIL.

The chain uses TRBV5-1 and TRBJ2-5, with 7 positions matching TRBD2. Germline CDR1 SGHRS, CDR2 YFSETQ. This CDR3 contains 14 residues. Trimming at V came to 4 bases and at J to 5 bases, leaving 8 bases not matched to a gene. CDR3 in amino acids: CASSTGLMLETQYF. In nucleotides, the CDR3 is TGCGCCAGCAGCACGGGACTAATGTTGGAGACCCAGTACTTC.

V gene TRBV27 combines with J gene TRBJ2-7; TRBD1 might be the D (5 bases). V was clipped by 2 bases and J by 5 bases, with 13 bases between them. The CDR3 is 14 amino acids. The V gene's germline CDR1 is MNHEY and CDR2 SMNVEV (reference sequence). This CDR3 reads CASSLLAGINEQYF. In DNA form, the CDR3 reads TGTGCCAGCAGTTTACTGGCAGGGATCAACGAGCAGTACTTC.

This clone was seen once. The chain links TRBV5-1 to TRBJ1-3; D gene uncertain. Trimming pared 4 bases from V and 2 bases from J, leaving 13 bases between. Germline CDR1 is SGHRS and CDR2 is YFSETQ. There are 15 residues in the CDR3. The CDR3 nucleotides read TGCGCCAGCAGCCCCCAGAACTCGGCTGGAAACACCATATATTTT. Protein product: CASSPQNSAGNTIYF.

The V and J genes are TRBV9 and TRBJ2-1; a weak D match, TRBD2 (7 bases). Germline loops: CDR1 SGDLS, CDR2 YYNGEE. CDR3 length: 15 amino acids. Trimming left V 0 bases short and J 9 bases short, with 16 bases between. The DNA of the CDR3 is TGTGCCAGCAGCGTAGCTTCAGGGGAGGGAGGTGAGCAGTTCTTC. Amino acid sequence: CASSVASGEGGEQFF.

The chain carries TRBV27 and TRBJ2-1; D is ambiguous. In germline, CDR1 is MNHEY, CDR2 SMNVEV (reference sequence). CDR3 length: 16 amino acids. Trimming pared 5 bases from V and 7 bases from J, leaving 21 bases between. CDR3 loop: CASSLGFTIRQNEQFF. The CDR3 coding sequence is TGTGCCAGCAGTCTTGGTTTTACTATACGCCAGAATGAGCAGTTCTTC.

V is TRBV29-1 and J is TRBJ2-5, with TRBD2 matching 8 bases. Gene TRBJ2-7 matches the end of the DNA better, so the J call may be wrong. The germline V gene has CDR1 SQVTM and CDR2 ANQGSEA. The CDR3 consists of 14 residues. CDR3 DNA sequence: TGCAGCGCGAGGGTGGGCGGGAGGTCCTACGAGCAGTACTTC. Amino acids: CSARVGGRSYEQYF.

This clone appeared once. The gene calls are TRBV5-6 and TRBJ2-6; D remains unclear. The CDR3 length is 16 residues. V gave up 2 bases and J gave up 2 bases, with 11 bases separating them. Germline V lookup: CDR1 SGHDT, CDR2 YYEEEE. CDR3 protein: CASSFRRRTGANVLTF. CDR3 nucleotides: TGTGCCAGCAGCTTCAGGAGACGGACTGGGGCCAACGTCCTGACTTTC.

As for this clone: Additional DNA sequences in this sample encode the identical CDR3. The chain links TRBV11-2 to TRBJ2-7; TRBD1 agrees at 11 bases. Germline CDR1 and CDR2: SGHAT and FQNNGV. Trimming cost V 1 base and J 3 bases; bases outside gene matches: 2. The CDR3 loop spans 15 amino acids. The CDR3 reads CASSLGGTGGYEQYF. CDR3 in DNA: TGTGCCAGCAGCTTAGGCGGGACAGGGGGCTACGAGCAGTACTTC.

CDR3 sequence: CASSLDANYGYTF. CDR3 bases: TGTGCCAGCAGCTTGGACGCCAACTATGGCTACACCTTC. The rearrangement joins TRBV7-2 to TRBJ1-2; D remains ambiguous. The CDR3 contains 13 residues. V lost 3 bases, J lost 2 bases, and 7 bases lay in between. CDR1 is SGHTA, CDR2 FQGNSA, per germline.

The rearrangement joins TRBV2 to TRBJ2-3; D is tentatively TRBD1 or TRBD2 (6 bases each). The CDR3 totals 15 residues. Germline V lookup: CDR1 SNHLY, CDR2 FYNNEI. Between the trimmed V and J ends, which lost 11 bases and 3 bases, there was a span of 21 bases. The CDR3 region is CAGAGGPGLTDTQYF. Here the CDR3 DNA reads TGTGCCGGAGCCGGGGGCCCGGGGTTAACAGATACGCAGTATTTT.

The chain employs TRBV7-9 and TRBJ2-3; no reliable D call. This CDR3 contains 15 residues. The germline V gene has CDR1 SEHNR and CDR2 FQNEAQ (reference sequence). Between the trimmed V and J ends, which lost 3 bases and 0 bases, there was a span of 10 bases. The CDR3 loop is CASSLVPHSTDTQYF. DNA of the CDR3: TGTGCCAGCAGCTTGGTGCCCCACAGCACAGATACGCAGTATTTT.

V and J are TRBV19 and TRBJ2-7; a possible D gene is TRBD2 (5 bases). Germline CDR1 is LNHDA and CDR2 is SQIVND (reference sequence). Between the trimmed V and J ends, which lost 4 bases and 2 bases, there was a span of 12 bases. This CDR3 has 14 residues. CDR3 coding DNA: TGTGCCAGTAGTACTCTAGGACTGGCCTACGAGCAGTACTTC. Protein: CASSTLGLAYEQYF. The full variable domain, its missing parts supplied by reference TRBV19 and TRBJ2-7, is DGGITQSPKYLFRKEGQNVTLSCEQNLNHDAMYWYRQDPGQGLRLIYYSQIVNDFQKGDIAEGYSVSREKKESFPLTVTSAQKNPTAFYLCASSTLGLAYEQYFGPGTRLTVT.

The gene calls are TRBV7-2 and TRBJ1-2, with a weak D call TRBD1 (5 bases). Trimming removed 3 bases from V and 0 bases from J, with 11 bases in between. The CDR3 is 15 residues long. Germline V lookup: CDR1 SGHTA, CDR2 FQGNSA. This CDR3 reads CASSFTGTTNYGYTF. DNA of the CDR3: TGTGCCAGCAGCTTTACCGGGACCACTAACTATGGCTACACCTTC.

In the case of this clone: This sequence is one base from a far larger clone and is likely a read error. Other DNA sequences of this sample code for an identical CDR3. The rearrangement joins TRBV28 to TRBJ1-3, with 7 bases matching TRBD1. CDR3 length: 17 residues. Germline values: CDR1 MDHEN, CDR2 SYDVKM. Trimming removed 5 bases from V and 0 bases from J; junction bases left unmatched: 10. CDR3 in DNA: TGTGCCAGCAGTCTGCGACTAGGGGGCGGCTCTGGAAACACCATATATTTT. Protein sequence: CASSLRLGGGSGNTIYF.

The chain joins TRBV11-1 to TRBJ2-2; 7 bases match TRBD1. Looked up from germline, CDR1 is SGHAT and CDR2 is FQDESV (reference sequence). V shed 1 base, J shed 4 bases, and the junction held 0 bases outside the gene matches. The CDR3 consists of 14 residues. The CDR3 sequence is CASSLDRGTGELFF. The CDR3 DNA sequence: TGTGCCAGCAGCTTAGACAGGGGCACCGGGGAGCTGTTTTTT.

CDR3 region: CASSLNRHSGDNEQFF. The CDR3 region has the DNA TGTGCCAGCAGCCTAAACCGACATTCGGGGGACAATGAGCAGTTCTTC. The rearrangement joins TRBV5-4 to TRBJ2-1; D perhaps matches TRBD2 (6 bases). From germline, CDR1 is SGHNT and CDR2 YYREEE (reference sequence). There are 16 residues in the CDR3. V was shortened by 4 bases and J by 5 bases, with 19 bases between the two germline ends.

The rearrangement links TRBV2 to TRBJ1-1, with D possibly being TRBD1 (5 bases). V was pared by 6 bases and J by 8 bases, with 19 bases between. CDR3 length equals 14 residues. CDR1 is SNHLY, CDR2 FYNNEI, per germline. The chain's CDR3 is CASSSGEGVIEAFF. The CDR3 nucleotides read TGTGCCAGCAGCTCTGGGGAAGGGGTAATAGAAGCTTTCTTT. Full variable domain (outside the CDR3, taken from reference TRBV2 and TRBJ1-1): EPEVTQTPSHQVTQMGQEVILRCVPISNHLYFYWYRQILGQKVEFLVSFYNNEISEKSEIFDDQFSVERPDGSNFTLKIRSTKLEDSAMYFCASSSGEGVIEAFFGQGTRLTVV.

Remarks on this clone: Sequence at one end of the junction differs from germline and may be a read error. The rearrangement joins TRBV28 to TRBJ1-1, with D uncertain. The CDR3 sequence is 14 residues long. Germline lookup yields CDR1 MDHEN and CDR2 SYDVKM. The CDR3: CASTLGRLNTEAFF. The CDR3 bases are TGTGCCAGCACTTTAGGCAGACTGAACACTGAAGCTTTCTTT. The complete variable domain, with remaining parts taken from reference TRBV28 and TRBJ1-1, reads DVKVTQSSRYLVKRTGEKVFLECVQDMDHENMFWYRQDPGLGLRLIYFSYDVKMKEKGDIPEGYSVSREKKERFSLILESASTNQTSMYLCASTLGRLNTEAFFGQGTRLTVV.

This clone was recorded many times. The rearrangement uses TRBV20-1 and TRBJ2-7, with unresolved D. Germline V gives CDR1 DFQATT, CDR2 SNEGSKA (reference sequence). V was trimmed by 5 bases and J by 7 bases, leaving 12 bases between them. The CDR3 is made up of 11 amino acids. CDR3: CSAPGPLEQYF. The CDR3 region has the DNA TGCAGTGCTCCAGGACCTTTGGAGCAGTACTTC.

V usage is TRBV7-3 and J usage is TRBJ2-1; TRBD2 matches at 14 bases. Looked up from germline, CDR1 is SGHTA and CDR2 is FQGTGA. The CDR3 length is 15 residues. V lost 5 bases to trimming and J lost 10 bases; unmatched junction nucleotides: 7. The CDR3 DNA reads as TGTGCCAGCAGCCTGGGACTAGCGGGAGTTGGAGAGCAGTTCTTC. Amino acid sequence: CASSLGLAGVGEQFF.

This clone occurred many times. Other DNA sequences of this sample code for an identical CDR3. The chain combines TRBV5-1 with TRBJ2-5; no clear D gene. The CDR3 consists of 14 residues. V was trimmed by 0 bases and J by 5 bases, leaving 11 bases between them. Germline V gives CDR1 SGHRS, CDR2 YFSETQ. The CDR3 sequence is CASSLGTLRETQYF. CDR3 nucleotides: TGCGCCAGCAGCTTGGGGACCCTCAGGGAGACCCAGTACTTC.